The 27 T cell receptor beta chains in this list originate from one sample, sequenced in a study of cytomegalovirus exposure and HLA in healthy donors. The PCR ran on 60 Vbeta and 13 Jbeta primers. Method: immunoSEQ multiplex PCR; TCRdb's copy keeps in-frame clones and lacks some. The sample has under 200,000 clones, around three quarters seen once; the top ten hold under 7.5%. Source material: PBMCs. The receptors were gathered from a man in his forties or fifties in good health and CMV-seronegative.

The rearrangement joins TRBV27 to TRBJ2-7, with 9 positions matching TRBD1. The CDR3 totals 15 residues. CDR1 is MNHEY, CDR2 SMNVEV, per germline (reference sequence). V gave up 4 bases and J gave up 2 bases; unmatched junction bases: 6. In nucleotides, the CDR3 is TGTGCCAGCAGTTCCTACCGGGACAGGGCCTACGAGCAGTACTTC. Protein sequence: CASSSYRDRAYEQYF.

V usage is TRBV2 and J usage is TRBJ1-1, with a weak D call TRBD1 (5 bases). Per germline, CDR1 SNHLY and CDR2 FYNNEI. V was trimmed by 1 base and J by 4 bases, leaving 13 bases between them. The CDR3 runs 15 residues. CDR3 residues: CASSEERGGSTEAFF. For the CDR3, the DNA is TGTGCCAGCAGTGAAGAACGTGGGGGGAGCACTGAAGCTTTCTTT.

V is TRBV19 and J is TRBJ2-1, with TRBD1 matching 9 bases. The V gene end was trimmed by 7 bases and the J gene end by 4 bases; junction bases not matched to a gene: 8. The CDR3 consists of 15 residues. The germline gives CDR1 LNHDA, CDR2 SQIVND (reference sequence). This chain's CDR3 is CASIPGTGNYNEQFF. CDR3 bases: TGTGCCAGTATTCCCGGGACAGGGAATTACAATGAGCAGTTCTTC.

V and J are TRBV29-1 and TRBJ1-1; 7 bases map to TRBD1. The CDR3 sequence is 13 residues long. Germline CDR1 is SQVTM and CDR2 is ANQGSEA. The J segment lost 0 bases and the V segment lost 6 bases, leaving 4 bases of the junction unmatched. Written as DNA, the CDR3 is TGCAGCGTCCTACAGGGGATGAACACTGAAGCTTTCTTT. Translated: CSVLQGMNTEAFF.

The gene calls are TRBV5-6 and TRBJ1-1; 8 bases are a match to TRBD1. V shed 0 bases and J 5 bases; nucleotides not matched to a gene: 6. The germline CDR1 and CDR2 sequences are SGHDT and YYEEEE. The CDR3 covers 15 residues. The chain's CDR3 is CASSLAARGRTEAFF. The CDR3 nucleotides are TGTGCCAGCAGCTTGGCCGCCAGGGGGCGAACTGAAGCTTTCTTT.

This clone was found a few times. CDR3 loop: CASSQGGREGYTF. The CDR3 DNA reads TGTGCCAGCAGCCAGGGGGGTCGGGAGGGCTACACCTTC. The chain employs TRBV6-1 and TRBJ1-2; 7 bases line up with TRBD1. This CDR3 is built from 13 residues. In germline, CDR1 is MNHNS, CDR2 SASEGT. V lost 6 bases and J lost 8; bases outside the gene matches: 9.

V usage is TRBV2 and J usage is TRBJ2-5, with a possible D match to TRBD2 (5 bases). Per germline, CDR1 SNHLY and CDR2 FYNNEI. V lost 2 bases, J lost 2 bases, and 9 bases lay in between. There are 14 residues in the CDR3. CDR3 bases: TGTGCCAGCAGTGAAACTAGGAGTCAAGAGACCCAGTACTTC. It specifies CASSETRSQETQYF.

This rearrangement joins TRBV29-1 to TRBJ2-4; D might be TRBD2 (5 bases). Deletions cut 4 bases from V and 7 bases from J, with 14 bases between. The CDR3 runs 13 residues. Per the germline V gene, CDR1 is SQVTM and CDR2 is ANQGSEA. CDR3 protein: CSVGTQLGNIQYF. The CDR3 coding sequence is TGCAGCGTTGGGACTCAGCTCGGGAACATTCAGTACTTC. Combining the CDR3 with reference TRBV29-1 and TRBJ2-4 gives the whole variable domain SAVISQKPSRDICQRGTSLTIQCQVDSQVTMMFWYRQQPGQSLTLIATANQGSEATYESGFVIDKFPISRPNLTFSTLTVSNMSPEDSSIYLCSVGTQLGNIQYFGAGTRLSVL.

The chain carries TRBV11-2 and TRBJ2-1; 8 nucleotides agree with TRBD2. V lost 4 bases, J lost 8 bases, and 10 bases stayed unmatched. The germline V gene encodes CDR1 SGHAT and CDR2 FQNNGV. The CDR3 runs to 15 residues. CDR3 protein: CASSSLPLSGDEQFF. DNA of the CDR3: TGTGCCAGCAGCTCGCTACCACTTAGCGGGGATGAGCAGTTCTTC.

The CDR3 DNA reads TGTGCCAGTAGCGACAGGGGTCGGGCAGATACGCAGTATTTT. Translating it yields CASSDRGRADTQYF. The chain combines TRBV19 with TRBJ2-3; 8 bases match TRBD1. Germline lookup yields CDR1 LNHDA and CDR2 SQIVND (reference sequence). V shed 6 bases and J 4 bases; nucleotides not matched to a gene: 6. The CDR3 covers 14 residues. The full variable domain, with the rest looked up from reference TRBV19 and TRBJ2-3, is DGGITQSPKYLFRKEGQNVTLSCEQNLNHDAMYWYRQDPGQGLRLIYYSQIVNDFQKGDIAEGYSVSREKKESFPLTVTSAQKNPTAFYLCASSDRGRADTQYFGPGTRLTVL.

The chain recombines TRBV7-2 with TRBJ2-1; 10 positions agree with TRBD2. Trimming at V came to 5 bases and at J to 6 bases, leaving 10 bases not matched to a gene. Germline values: CDR1 SGHTA, CDR2 FQGNSA. The length of the CDR3 is 16 residues. CDR3 coding DNA: TGTGCCAGCAGCATTAGCGGGGGGCCTCCCCTCAATGAGCAGTTCTTC. Its translation: CASSISGGPPLNEQFF.

V and J are TRBV7-8 and TRBJ2-3, with 9 nucleotides matching TRBD2. After removal of 7 bases from V and 3 bases from J, the junction contained 20 bases not matched to a gene. Germline loops: CDR1 SGHVS, CDR2 FQNEAQ. This CDR3 is built from 19 residues. The CDR3 DNA follows: TGTGCCAGCACAGCAGCCGGGCCAGCGGGGGGCCCTTGGACAGATACGCAGTATTTT. As protein: CASTAAGPAGGPWTDTQYF.

V is TRBV5-4 and J is TRBJ1-2, with D unresolved. The CDR3 is made up of 13 amino acids. V gave up 0 bases and J gave up 1 base, with 4 bases separating them. The germline gives CDR1 SGHNT, CDR2 YYREEE (reference sequence). The CDR3 DNA follows: TGTGCCAGCAGCTTGGGAGGTAACTATGGCTACACCTTC. This translates into CASSLGGNYGYTF.

This clone turned up a few times. The rearrangement uses TRBV19 and TRBJ1-1, with 9 bases matching TRBD1. CDR1 is LNHDA and CDR2 is SQIVND in the germline V gene (reference sequence). The V segment lost 3 bases and the J segment 1 base; nucleotides outside the gene matches: 9. The CDR3 is 17 amino acids. CDR3 nucleotides: TGTGCCAGTAGTATGTCCGTGGGACAGGGTGAGAACACTGAAGCTTTCTTT. This encodes CASSMSVGQGENTEAFF.

This clone has a handful of counts. The rearrangement joins TRBV4-3 to TRBJ1-4; TRBD1 matches 9 bases. This CDR3 spans 16 amino acids. Trimming at V came to 3 bases and at J to 8 bases, leaving 10 bases not matched to a gene. The V gene's germline CDR1 is LGHNA and CDR2 YSLEER. The CDR3 coding sequence is TGCGCCAGCAGCCAGGGTACCGGGACAGGGAACGAAAAACTGTTTTTT. Amino acid sequence: CASSQGTGTGNEKLFF.

The chain carries TRBV19 and TRBJ1-4, with 10 bases aligning to TRBD1. V gave up 4 bases and J gave up 6 bases; unmatched junction bases: 5. CDR1 LNHDA and CDR2 SQIVND come from the germline V gene (reference sequence). The CDR3 has 15 residues. The CDR3 sequence: CASSTTGTGDEKLFF. The CDR3 DNA reads TGTGCCAGTAGTACAACCGGGACAGGGGATGAAAAACTGTTTTTT.

This clone was counted a few times. This chain links TRBV11-2 with TRBJ1-1; no clear D. This CDR3 has 13 amino acids. V lost 3 bases and J lost 3, with 8 bases in between. CDR1 is SGHAT, CDR2 FQNNGV, per germline. The chain's CDR3 is CASSFYGHTEAFF. The CDR3 DNA follows: TGTGCCAGCAGCTTTTATGGGCACACTGAAGCTTTCTTT.

The CDR3 here is CASSMTGGNGYTF. The CDR3 DNA follows: TGTGCCAGTAGTATGACAGGGGGCAATGGCTACACCTTC. This chain connects TRBV19 to TRBJ1-2; 10 nucleotides agree with TRBD1. V dropped 3 bases and J dropped 6; count of bases not matched to a gene: 1. The CDR3 sequence is 13 residues long. Germline-derived CDR1 and CDR2 are LNHDA and SQIVND (reference sequence).

Only a few counts were recorded for this clone. The rearrangement uses TRBV30 and TRBJ2-4, with 14 bases aligning to TRBD2. The CDR3 runs 15 residues. Germline CDR1 reads GTSNPN; CDR2 reads SVGIG (reference sequence). V lost 7 bases to trimming and J lost 6 bases; unmatched junction nucleotides: 8. In nucleotides, the CDR3 is TGTGCCTCAGGACTAGCGGGAGGTCAGGGAAACATTCAGTACTTC. It yields the protein CASGLAGGQGNIQYF.

CDR3 sequence reads: CASSRTTGLNEKLFF. CDR3 in DNA: TGCGCCAGCAGCCGAACAACAGGGCTGAATGAAAAACTGTTTTTT. The genes are TRBV4-3 and TRBJ1-4; a weak D match, TRBD1 (6 bases). The CDR3 is 15 amino acids. Germline CDR1 and CDR2: LGHNA and YSLEER. Trimming shortened V by 4 bases and J by 5 bases, and 14 bases separated the two germline ends.

This clone was counted a few times. J is TRBJ2-3 and V is TRBV19, with TRBD1 matching over 8 bases. The germline CDR1 and CDR2 sequences are LNHDA and SQIVND (reference sequence). With V trimmed by 5 bases and J by 2 bases, 6 bases remained unmatched. This CDR3 spans 15 amino acids. The CDR3 DNA is TGTGCCAGTAGTCTTACGACAGGGGTCACAGATACGCAGTATTTT. It codes for CASSLTTGVTDTQYF.

This clone has a handful of counts. The J gene is TRBJ2-2, the V gene TRBV2, with D possibly TRBD1 on 5 matching bases. V shed 2 bases and J shed 5 bases, with 9 bases lying between them. CDR3 length: 14 residues. Germline CDR1 is SNHLY and CDR2 is FYNNEI. Written as DNA, the CDR3 is TGTGCCAGCAGTGAAAGCGCAGGGACCGGGGAGCTGTTTTTT. The encoded protein is CASSESAGTGELFF.

The gene calls are TRBV23-1 and TRBJ2-7; 8 bases align to TRBD1. TRBV23-1 is assigned to the ORF class and has an uncertain function. The J segment lost 4 bases and the V segment lost 6 bases, leaving 5 bases of the junction unmatched. CDR3 length: 13 residues. Here the CDR3 reads CASSPDRAYEQYF. The CDR3 coding sequence is TGCGCCAGCAGCCCGGACAGGGCGTACGAGCAGTACTTC.

The chain couples TRBV6-6 to TRBJ2-3, with D hard to call. The germline V gene has CDR1 MNHNY and CDR2 SVGAGI (reference sequence). V was trimmed by 2 bases and J by 3 bases, leaving 15 bases between them. This CDR3 comprises 16 residues. The CDR3 here is CASSYQLLTVTDTQYF. Written as DNA, the CDR3 is TGTGCCAGCAGTTACCAGCTACTAACTGTTACAGATACGCAGTATTTT.

Turning to this clone: One junction end does not reproduce the germline sequence, and a read error may be involved. The chain links TRBV19 to TRBJ2-7; 7 nucleotides match TRBD2. The CDR3 runs to 13 residues. Germline V lookup: CDR1 LNHDA, CDR2 SQIVND (reference sequence). CDR3 DNA: TGTGCCAGTAGTATAGATCCTAGCGGTATTCAATTCTTC. This codes for CASSIDPSGIQFF.

J is TRBJ2-3 and V is TRBV10-1; the match to TRBD2 covers 10 bases. Germline CDR1 is WNHNN and CDR2 is SYGVQD (reference sequence). V trimming: 9 bases; J trimming: 4 bases; junction bases outside the gene matches: 7. The CDR3 spans 14 residues. The CDR3 DNA is TGCGCCAGACACAGCGGGAGGGATTCAGATACGCAGTATTTT. Amino acids: CARHSGRDSDTQYF.

This chain joins TRBV7-2 and TRBJ2-5, with 9 bases aligning to TRBD2. The CDR3 contains 16 residues. The junction had 8 bases not matched to a gene; V was cut back by 5 bases and J by 1 base. Germline V gene sequence: CDR1 SGHTA, CDR2 FQGNSA. In DNA, the CDR3 is TGTGCCAGCAGCCCAGCCAGGACTAGCGCCCAAGAGACCCAGTACTTC. Protein: CASSPARTSAQETQYF.